The following is a T cell receptor beta chain sequence with its context. Antigen specificity is unknown. The sample is drawn from a study of T-cell memory formation after mild COVID-19. In the study overall: Clusters were largely donor specific. Study results and caveats: Clones shrinking between day 15 and 85 showed a balanced CD4/CD8 split, and those that grew later tilted toward CD4+. The finding that pre-infection memory included some responding clones suggested that cross-reactive memory joined.

Germline CDR1 and CDR2: SGHTA and FQGNSA. The CDR3 consists of 20 residues. V gave up 2 bases and J gave up 4 bases, with 29 bases separating them. From the 5' RACE reads, TCRdb called clonotypes with MiXCR, one entry per CDR3 protein. The sample yields around 430,000 distinct CDR3 sequences, 15% to 20% seen once. Input material: PBMCs or a T cell subset sorted from them (not recorded which). This sequence was found in a man between 18 and 29 years old who had mild COVID-19 (a few samples of this study predate the infection). Cell type and time point are not known. V and J are TRBV7-2 and TRBJ1-2; D is possibly TRBD1 (5 bases). The CDR3 DNA reads as TGTGCCAGCAGCTTATCGATTGCCCCAGGGCGGTCAACGGTTATCTATGGCTACACCTTC. Translation gives CASSLSIAPGRSTVIYGYTF.